One TCR beta chain is described in this entry. Its antigen remains unknown. CDR3 length: 15 residues. In germline, CDR1 is SEHNR, CDR2 FQNEAQ (reference sequence). V was cut by 5 bases and J by 4 bases, with 15 bases left in between. The sample is drawn from a study of blood T cells in healthy people across ages. Regarding the study as a whole: Researchers deemed the diversity estimates from one million T cells underestimates. Naive T cell percentage showed a strong correlation with TCR beta diversity.

Together with a sample-barcoded 5' primer, a J-beta primer mix was included in a second PCR lasting about 7 to 11 cycles. TCRdb itself ran the 5' RACE reads through MiXCR, one entry per CDR3 protein. This table holds around 1.1 million distinct CDR3 sequences, under 40% found once. The TCR sequence derives from a man between 18 and 29 years old in good health. The material sequenced was blood. This chain joins TRBV7-9 and TRBJ2-1; D uncertain. CDR3: CASSRGPIDYNEQFF. CDR3 nucleotide sequence: TGTGCCAGCAGCCGAGGACCGATCGATTACAATGAGCAGTTCTTC.